This is a list of T cell receptor beta chains from one sample in a study of blood T cell repertoires in COVID-19. Assay used: immunoSEQ multiplex PCR; TCRdb lists only in-frame clones, some missing. The sample lists 300,000 or so clones, 85% to 90% occurring once. The sample was peripheral blood. All receptors come from a woman between 35 and 50 years old with acute or convalescent COVID-19. CDR3s include the opening cysteine and the closing phenylalanine or tryptophan. A D gene is named only where the DNA matches it firmly. Rows may omit the clone size; those that give it use once, few, many or a size class.

V	J	size	D	CDR3	DNA
TRBV24-1	TRBJ2-1	-	-	CATSADSYNEQFF	TGTGCCACCAGTGCCGACAGCTACAATGAGCAGTTCTTC
TRBV9	TRBJ1-1	once	TRBD1	CASTTQGAGAFF	TGTGCCAGCACTACACAGGGGGCGGGCGCTTTCTTT
TRBV10-1	TRBJ1-2	few	TRBD1	CASSPVGTGGALGYGYTF	TGCGCCAGCAGCCCCGTAGGGACAGGGGGCGCATTAGGTTATGGCTACACCTTC
TRBV10-1	TRBJ1-2	-	-	CASSFRVRSYGYTF	TGCGCCAGCAGTTTCAGGGTGAGGAGCTATGGCTACACCTTC
TRBV6-1	TRBJ1-4	once	-	CASSEVGAFNEKLFF	TGTGCCAGCAGTGAAGTTGGGGCCTTTAATGAAAAACTGTTTTTT
TRBV5-1	TRBJ2-3	-	TRBD1	CASSLAGTGGDTQYF	TGCGCCAGCAGCTTGGCCGGGACAGGGGGAGATACGCAGTATTTT
TRBV10-1	TRBJ1-3	-	-	CASSEGGSGNTIYF	TGCGCCAGCAGTGAAGGCGGTTCTGGAAACACCATATATTTT
TRBV5-4	TRBJ1-4	-	-	CASSSNRDGEKLFF	TGTGCCAGCAGCTCTAACAGGGATGGTGAAAAACTGTTTTTT
TRBV4-1	TRBJ2-3	-	-	CASSQDTLRGTDTQYF	TGCGCCAGCAGCCAAGACACCCTCCGGGGAACAGATACGCAGTATTTT
TRBV9	TRBJ1-1	once	-	CASSAMGGAGTEAFF	TGTGCCAGCAGCGCCATGGGAGGGGCCGGTACTGAAGCTTTCTTT
TRBV2	TRBJ2-4	-	-	CASSAQGPTKNIQYF	TGTGCCAGCAGTGCACAGGGACCGACCAAAAACATTCAGTACTTC
TRBV4-1	TRBJ2-5	-	TRBD2	CASSLSGGAGGETQYF	TGCGCCAGCAGCCTTAGCGGGGGGGCCGGCGGAGAGACCCAGTACTTC
TRBV4-1	TRBJ2-5	-	-	CASSQDLAGDRETQYF	TGCGCCAGCAGCCAAGATCTGGCGGGCGATCGGGAGACCCAGTACTTC
TRBV4-1	TRBJ1-3	-	TRBD1	CASSQVLGQGRNTIYF	TGCGCCAGCAGCCAAGTACTTGGACAGGGGCGAAACACCATATATTTT
TRBV7-8	TRBJ1-1	-	-	CASSNTRDSEAFF	TGTGCCAGCAGCAACACTAGGGACTCTGAAGCTTTCTTT
TRBV5-1	TRBJ1-1	once	TRBD1	CASSFGTGRTEAFF	TGCGCCAGCAGCTTCGGGACAGGGAGGACTGAAGCTTTCTTT
TRBV6-4	TRBJ2-1	-	TRBD1	CASSPRGTVNEQFF	TGTGCCAGCAGTCCACGTGGGACAGTCAATGAGCAGTTCTTC
TRBV24-1	TRBJ2-1	-	-	CATSDPSAGASYNEQFF	TGTGCCACCAGTGACCCGTCCGCGGGGGCCTCCTACAATGAGCAGTTCTTC
TRBV9	TRBJ2-5	-	-	CASSRDREVRETQYF	TGTGCCAGCAGCCGAGACAGGGAGGTTCGGGAGACCCAGTACTTC
TRBV7-8	TRBJ2-1	-	TRBD2	CASSLGGLADEQFF	TGTGCCAGCAGCTTAGGGGGACTAGCCGATGAGCAGTTCTTC
TRBV27	TRBJ1-2	-	-	CASRASLSGDYGYTF	TGTGCCAGCAGGGCCTCCTTATCGGGGGACTATGGCTACACCTTC
TRBV3-1/TRBV3-2	TRBJ1-6	-	-	CASSQGQAGSPLHF	TGTGCCAGCAGCCAGGGGCAGGCCGGGTCACCCCTCCACTTT
TRBV6-2/TRBV6-3	TRBJ1-1	-	-	CASSYSRGIEAFF	TGTGCCAGCAGTTACTCGAGGGGGATTGAAGCTTTCTTT
TRBV10-3	TRBJ1-1	-	TRBD1	CAISDSRRGTGEREAFF	TGTGCCATCAGTGACTCACGCCGAGGGACAGGAGAGCGCGAAGCTTTCTTT
TRBV30	TRBJ1-1	few	TRBD1	CAWSQNRGLGTEAFF	TGTGCCTGGAGTCAGAACAGGGGATTGGGCACTGAAGCTTTCTTT
TRBV14	TRBJ1-1	few	-	CASSNRRGETEAFF	TGTGCCAGCAGCAACAGGCGGGGGGAGACTGAAGCTTTCTTT
TRBV14	TRBJ1-1	-	-	CASSQLQGTEAFF	TGTGCCAGCAGCCAACTTCAGGGCACTGAAGCTTTCTTT
TRBV25-1	TRBJ1-2	-	-	CASRGERPHQTGNYGYTF	TGTGCCAGCAGAGGGGAGCGGCCCCATCAAACAGGGAACTATGGCTACACCTTC
TRBV25-1	TRBJ1-2	-	-	CASRSGQNYGYTF	TGTGCCAGCAGGAGCGGACAGAACTATGGCTACACCTTC
TRBV6-1	TRBJ1-5	-	-	CASSEDISNQPQHF	TGTGCCAGCAGTGAAGACATTAGCAATCAGCCCCAGCATTTT
TRBV18	TRBJ2-2	-	TRBD2	CASSPSGGSNTGELFF	TGTGCCAGCTCACCTAGCGGGGGATCGAACACCGGGGAGCTGTTTTTT
TRBV18	TRBJ1-3	-	-	CASSHGDRGYRGGNTIYF	TGTGCCAGCTCCCATGGTGACCGAGGCTATCGAGGTGGAAACACCATATATTTT
TRBV10-1	TRBJ1-2	-	-	CASSGNGGDGYTF	TGCGCCAGCAGTGGCAACGGCGGGGACGGCTACACCTTC
TRBV24-1	TRBJ2-5	-	-	CATSDSGFQTQYF	TGTGCCACCAGTGACTCGGGATTTCAGACCCAGTACTTC
TRBV18	TRBJ1-4	-	TRBD1	CASSPSGRGATNEKLFF	TGTGCCAGCTCACCAAGCGGCAGGGGGGCAACTAATGAAAAACTGTTTTTT
TRBV24-1	TRBJ1-1	-	-	CATSGGRNTEAFF	TGTGCCACCAGCGGAGGGAGGAACACTGAAGCTTTCTTT
TRBV7-9	TRBJ2-3	-	TRBD2	CASSPTATSMIDTQYF	TGTGCCAGCAGCCCTACGGCGACTAGCATGATAGATACGCAGTATTTT
TRBV27	TRBJ2-3	-	-	CASSLSGQVADTQYF	TGTGCCAGCAGTTTATCTGGTCAGGTGGCAGATACGCAGTATTTT
TRBV30	TRBJ1-5	once	-	CAWSALGQGYQPQHF	TGTGCCTGGAGCGCCCTAGGACAAGGTTATCAGCCCCAGCATTTT
TRBV7-9	TRBJ1-6	-	-	CASSMSSYNSPLHF	TGTGCCAGCAGTATGAGCTCCTATAATTCACCCCTCCACTTT
TRBV27	TRBJ1-5	-	-	CASSLQQGALWPQHF	TGTGCCAGCAGTTTGCAACAGGGAGCCCTTTGGCCCCAGCATTTT
TRBV10-1	TRBJ2-1	once	-	CASSVGGMDEQFF	TGCGCCAGCAGTGTCGGCGGAATGGATGAGCAGTTCTTC
TRBV19	TRBJ1-2	-	TRBD1	CASSREGTGVNGYTF	TGTGCCAGTAGTAGGGAGGGGACAGGGGTAAATGGCTACACCTTC
TRBV5-4	TRBJ2-5	-	-	CASSLGTSRETQYF	TGTGCCAGCAGCTTGGGGACAAGCAGGGAGACCCAGTACTTC
TRBV10-3	TRBJ1-2	-	-	CAISESNRGVYGYTF	TGTGCCATCAGTGAGTCGAATCGCGGGGTGTATGGCTACACCTTC
TRBV2	TRBJ1-1	once	TRBD1	CASSELGTELNTEAFF	TGTGCCAGCAGTGAACTGGGGACAGAACTGAACACTGAAGCTTTCTTT
TRBV6-1	TRBJ1-5	-	-	CASSEGWEALDQPQHF	TGTGCCAGCAGTGAAGGATGGGAGGCCCTAGATCAGCCCCAGCATTTT
TRBV4-1	TRBJ2-5	few	TRBD2	CASSQEGPSGTSGGAGETQYF	TGCGCCAGCAGCCAAGAAGGACCGTCCGGGACTAGCGGGGGGGCGGGAGAGACCCAGTACTTC
TRBV4-1	TRBJ1-2	-	-	CASSKIPGALDGYTF	TGCGCCAGCTCAAAAATTCCAGGGGCCCTTGATGGCTACACCTTC
TRBV19	TRBJ2-1	-	TRBD1	CASRGQGNNNEQFF	TGTGCCAGTAGGGGACAGGGGAATAACAATGAGCAGTTCTTC
TRBV5-1	TRBJ2-5	-	TRBD2	CASSGGIRQETQYF	TGCGCCAGTTCGGGGGGGATCCGCCAAGAGACCCAGTACTTC
TRBV9	TRBJ1-3	-	-	CASSPMGRGMGSGNTIYF	TGTGCCAGCAGCCCTATGGGGAGGGGGATGGGCTCTGGAAACACCATATATTTT
TRBV7-8	TRBJ2-3	-	-	CASSIVASTDTQYF	TGTGCCAGCAGCATAGTGGCAAGCACAGATACGCAGTATTTT
TRBV28	TRBJ1-2	-	TRBD1	CASSGTGYGYTF	TGTGCCAGCAGCGGGACAGGCTATGGCTACACCTTC
TRBV10-3	TRBJ1-2	-	TRBD1	CAISETGTGDYGYTF	TGTGCCATCAGTGAGACCGGGACAGGGGACTATGGCTACACCTTC